Shown below are 5 T cell receptor beta chains from a single sample sequenced in a study of cytomegalovirus exposure and HLA in healthy donors. The study ran its PCR with 60 Vbeta and 13 Jbeta primers. Repertoires were generated with immunoSEQ multiplex PCR, while TCRdb's copy carries only in-frame clones and drops some. The sample records 100,000 to 120,000 clones, over 75% being singletons. The sequenced sample consisted of PBMCs. The receptor set was obtained from a woman aged 40 to 55 in good health and CMV-seropositive.

The V and J genes are TRBV12-5 and TRBJ1-1; maybe TRBD1 (5 bases). CDR1 is LGHNT and CDR2 is FRNRAP in the germline V gene. CDR3 length: 14 residues. Trimming took 0 bases from V and 1 from J, leaving 6 bases between them. CDR3 residues: CASGLVGGNTEAFF. The CDR3 DNA reads TGTGCTAGTGGTTTGGTGGGGGGGAACACTGAAGCTTTCTTT.

This chain connects TRBV15 to TRBJ1-2; 8 nucleotides align to TRBD1. Germline CDR1 and CDR2: LNHNV and YYDKDF (reference sequence). CDR3 length: 14 residues. With 0 bases clipped from V and 3 bases from J, the junction kept 0 bases outside the gene matches. The CDR3 loop reads CATSREQGDYGYTF. CDR3 nucleotide sequence: TGTGCCACCAGCAGAGAACAGGGGGACTATGGCTACACCTTC.

V usage is TRBV7-8 and J usage is TRBJ2-1; TRBD2 aligns across 9 bases. The V gene end was trimmed by 5 bases and the J gene end by 0 bases; junction bases not matched to a gene: 5. CDR1 is SGHVS and CDR2 is FQNEAQ in the germline V gene. The CDR3 loop spans 16 amino acids. The CDR3 DNA follows: TGTGCCAGCAGCCCGAATAGCGGGGGCTCCTACAATGAGCAGTTCTTC. As protein: CASSPNSGGSYNEQFF.

The chain links TRBV11-2 to TRBJ2-7; tentatively, D is TRBD1 (5 bases). Trimming removed 2 bases from V and 13 bases from J, with 18 bases in between. CDR1 SGHAT and CDR2 FQNNGV come from the germline V gene. The CDR3 length is 13 residues. The CDR3 DNA follows: TGTGCCAGCAGCTTACTCGGACACCCTTCCCTATACTTC. Protein sequence: CASSLLGHPSLYF.

This clone was seen more than once but under ten times. The chain has TRBV9 and TRBJ1-1; 9 bases fit TRBD1. Germline CDR1 is SGDLS and CDR2 is YYNGEE. Trimming at V came to 3 bases and at J to 3 bases, leaving 6 bases not matched to a gene. The CDR3 has 15 amino acids. Here the CDR3 DNA reads TGTGCCAGCAGCGCGGGACAGGGTAGGGACACTGAAGCTTTCTTT. Protein: CASSAGQGRDTEAFF.